This record concerns one T cell receptor beta chain sequence. V lost 6 bases to trimming and J lost 5 bases; unmatched junction nucleotides: 6. The CDR3 has 13 residues. Germline V gives CDR1 MDHEN, CDR2 SYDVKM. Time point of the sample: peripheral blood 6 weeks after treatment start. The table came from immunoSEQ multiplex PCR; TCRdb's copy has only in-frame clones and leaves some out. The table records some 40,000 clones, roughly 82% of them present only once. The data were taken from a study of PD-L1 blockade in urothelial cancer. Overall study: Per blood sample, T cells had a median of around 140,000.

This material consisted of PBMCs, taken around atezolizumab (anti-PD-L1) treatment. This clonotype originated in a middle-aged man with urothelial cancer. The chain carries TRBV28 and TRBJ1-1; TRBD1 agrees at 7 bases. CDR3 sequence (DNA): TGTGCCAGCAGGACCGACAGGGATACTGAAGCTTTCTTT. Its translation: CASRTDRDTEAFF.